These 19 T cell receptor beta chains share one sample of origin, sequenced in a study of blood T cell repertoires in COVID-19 (dated by TCRdb to 2020 to 2022). Library creation used the immunoSEQ multiplex PCR assay. TCRdb holds this immuneACCESS table with in-frame rearrangements only. Some clones are missing; in checked studies, unresolved V genes explain under half, and the rest has no known cause. This sample comprises roughly 170,000 clones, 84% of them detected only once. Under 8.5% of the sample is in the top ten clones. Input material: peripheral blood. The receptors stem from a human donor in a cohort sampled during active COVID-19.

The V call is TRBV6-5, the J call TRBJ2-1; unclear D gene. Looked up from germline, CDR1 is MNHEY and CDR2 is SVGAGI. CDR3 length: 11 amino acids. V lost 7 bases to trimming and J lost 15 bases, with 16 bases between them. CDR3 in amino acids: CASIEYSNGFF. The CDR3 nucleotides read TGTGCCAGCATCGAATACAGTAACGGGTTCTTC.

In this sample, this clone turned up a few times. The chain joins TRBV4-1 to TRBJ1-1; no clear D. Germline assignment: CDR1 MGHRA and CDR2 YSYEKL. V was cut by 3 bases and J by 2 bases, with 13 bases left in between. This CDR3 contains 15 residues. In DNA, the CDR3 is TGCGCCAGCAGCCACCTATTGAACAGTAACACTGAAGCTTTCTTT. Translating gives CASSHLLNSNTEAFF.

V and J are TRBV5-1 and TRBJ2-3; 10 nucleotides line up with TRBD2. The junction had 3 bases not matched to a gene; V was cut back by 4 bases and J by 4 bases. Germline CDR1 SGHRS, CDR2 YFSETQ. The CDR3 sequence is 14 residues long. The CDR3, as DNA: TGCGCCAGCAGCCATGGACTAGCGGCAGATACGCAGTATTTT. It translates to CASSHGLAADTQYF.

This chain uses TRBV5-4 with TRBJ2-7; 7 nucleotides align to TRBD1. CDR1 and CDR2 from the germline V gene are SGHNT and YYREEE (reference sequence). The CDR3 sequence is 14 residues long. V dropped 4 bases and J dropped 3; count of bases not matched to a gene: 7. The CDR3 sequence is CASSNRGVIYEQYF. The CDR3 DNA reads TGTGCCAGCAGCAACAGGGGCGTGATCTACGAGCAGTACTTC.

The chain uses TRBV27 and TRBJ2-1, with 7 positions matching TRBD2. Per the germline V gene, CDR1 is MNHEY and CDR2 is SMNVEV (reference sequence). The CDR3 length is 19 residues. The V and J ends lost 6 bases and 6 bases, in that order; junction bases with no gene match: 23. For the CDR3, the DNA is TGTGCCAGCAGCCTCTCCGGGACTAAATATTCCCAATGGCTCAATGAGCAGTTCTTC. It specifies CASSLSGTKYSQWLNEQFF.

The genes are TRBV3-1 (or the pseudogene TRBV3-2) and TRBJ2-7; D may be TRBD1 (6 bases). Germline lookup yields CDR1 LGHDT and CDR2 YNNKEL (reference sequence). This CDR3 is 13 amino acids long. V was trimmed by 6 bases and J by 7 bases, leaving 16 bases between them. The CDR3 is CASRPTGSGEQYF. CDR3 nucleotides: TGTGCCAGCAGACCCACAGGGTCGGGGGAGCAGTACTTC.

This clone was found a few times. The rearrangement links TRBV25-1 to TRBJ1-1, with a tentative D call TRBD1 (6 bases). Per germline, CDR1 MGHDK and CDR2 SYGVNS. V was pared by 4 bases and J by 6 bases, with 21 bases between. The CDR3 consists of 16 residues. CDR3 DNA: TGTGCCAGCAGTGGTAGGAGCGGACAGCGGACGGCTGAAGCTTTCTTT. Translation gives CASSGRSGQRTAEAFF.

The chain combines TRBV19 with TRBJ1-3, with D hard to call. Germline V lookup: CDR1 LNHDA, CDR2 SQIVND (reference sequence). The CDR3 runs to 15 residues. V lost 4 bases and J 0 bases, leaving 10 bases between the germline ends. The DNA for the CDR3 is TGTGCCAGTAGTACTCAGGAAAGCTCTGGAAACACCATATATTTT. It codes for CASSTQESSGNTIYF.

The rearrangement uses TRBV5-5 and TRBJ2-7; D possibly corresponds to TRBD1 (6 bases). The CDR3 has 14 residues. The V and J ends lost 4 bases and 1 base respectively, with 12 bases between them. The germline V gene encodes CDR1 SGHKS and CDR2 YYEKEE (reference sequence). The CDR3 nucleotides read TGTGCCAGCAGCGTACTACAGGGTTCCTACGAGCAGTACTTC. Translation gives CASSVLQGSYEQYF. The full variable domain, completed using reference TRBV5-5 and TRBJ2-7, is DAGVTQSPTHLIKTRGQQVTLRCSPISGHKSVSWYQQVLGQGPQFIFQYYEKEERGRGNFPDRFSARQFPNYSSELNVNALLLGDSALYLCASSVLQGSYEQYFGPGTRLTVT.

The gene calls are TRBV7-9 and TRBJ2-1; 9 positions match TRBD1. Unmatched junction bases numbered 11, after V lost 5 bases and J lost 6 bases. Germline CDR1 and CDR2: SEHNR and FQNEAQ (reference sequence). There are 16 residues in the CDR3. The CDR3 loop is CASSPWTGESVNEQFF. For the CDR3, the DNA is TGTGCCAGCAGCCCTTGGACAGGGGAGTCAGTCAATGAGCAGTTCTTC.

This clone was observed once. The chain carries TRBV11-2 and TRBJ1-3; D not resolved. CDR1 SGHAT and CDR2 FQNNGV come from the germline V gene. There are 15 residues in the CDR3. With 1 base removed from V and 0 bases from J, the gap between germline ends came to 7 bases. CDR3 amino acids: CASSLGQGSGNTIYF. The CDR3 DNA follows: TGTGCCAGCAGCTTAGGACAAGGCTCTGGAAACACCATATATTTT.

The V and J genes are TRBV9 and TRBJ1-1; possibly TRBD1 for D (6 bases). The CDR3 covers 15 residues. Germline loops: CDR1 SGDLS, CDR2 YYNGEE. The V and J ends lost 4 bases and 4 bases respectively, with 17 bases between them. CDR3 DNA sequence: TGTGCCAGCAGCCCCCAACAGGGACGGGGCACTGAAGCTTTCTTT. It codes for CASSPQQGRGTEAFF. Combining the CDR3 with reference TRBV9 and TRBJ1-1 gives the whole variable domain DSGVTQTPKHLITATGQRVTLRCSPRSGDLSVYWYQQSLDQGLQFLIQYYNGEERAKGNILERFSAQQFPDLHSELNLSSLELGDSALYFCASSPQQGRGTEAFFGQGTRLTVV.

This chain uses TRBV9 with TRBJ1-2; the match to TRBD1 covers 9 bases. Trimming at V came to 4 bases and at J to 8 bases, leaving 15 bases not matched to a gene. The V gene's germline CDR1 is SGDLS and CDR2 YYNGEE. This CDR3 spans 16 amino acids. The CDR3 DNA reads TGTGCCAGCAGCAAACCCGGGACAGGGATGATCGGGGGCTACACCTTC. This gives the protein CASSKPGTGMIGGYTF.

The chain employs TRBV5-1 and TRBJ1-5; 7 bases map to TRBD1. The germline CDR1 and CDR2 sequences are SGHRS and YFSETQ. The V gene end was trimmed by 4 bases and the J gene end by 3 bases; junction bases not matched to a gene: 4. The length of the CDR3 is 14 residues. CDR3 nucleotides: TGCGCCAGCAGCCCGGGGACAGACAATCAGCCCCAGCATTTT. Translated, it gives CASSPGTDNQPQHF.

The rearrangement joins TRBV7-8 to TRBJ2-1; 14 bases map to TRBD2. Trimming cost V 0 bases and J 13 bases; bases outside gene matches: 5. The CDR3 has 15 amino acids. From germline, CDR1 is SGHVS and CDR2 FQNEAQ. CDR3 amino acids: CASSLATSGGAFQFF. DNA for the CDR3: TGTGCCAGCAGCTTAGCGACTAGCGGGGGGGCGTTTCAGTTCTTC.

The chain uses TRBV27 and TRBJ1-6; no reliable D call. The V and J ends lost 6 bases and 7 bases respectively, with 10 bases between them. The CDR3 has 13 amino acids. The germline V gene has CDR1 MNHEY and CDR2 SMNVEV (reference sequence). The CDR3 DNA reads as TGTGCCAGCAGGAGAGGTGGGAATTCACCCCTCCACTTT. As protein: CASRRGGNSPLHF.

The sample holds a few counts of this clone. This CDR3 is CASSLVVNTEAFF. The CDR3 DNA reads TGTGCCAGCAGTTTGGTAGTGAACACTGAAGCTTTCTTT. This chain connects TRBV6-5 to TRBJ1-1; D not resolved. The CDR3 has 13 amino acids. With 4 bases removed from V and 0 bases from J, the gap between germline ends came to 6 bases. Germline CDR1 and CDR2: MNHEY and SVGAGI.

Ten or more counts support this clone. The chain links TRBV3-1 (or the pseudogene TRBV3-2) to TRBJ2-2; possibly TRBD2 for D (7 bases). Germline CDR1 is LGHDT and CDR2 is YNNKEL (reference sequence). V lost 5 bases, J lost 6 bases, and 16 bases lay in between. The CDR3 is 15 amino acids. CDR3 sequence: CASSSPEGGAGELFF. In DNA, the CDR3 is TGTGCCAGCAGCTCCCCCGAGGGGGGGGCCGGGGAGCTGTTTTTT.

This rearrangement joins TRBV7-2 to TRBJ1-1; 8 bases are shared with TRBD1. This CDR3 has 14 amino acids. CDR1 and CDR2 (germline): SGHTA, FQGNSA. Germline trimming cut 5 bases from V and 4 bases from J; bases unmatched to any gene: 6. The CDR3 is CASSPLGQGTEAFF. CDR3 DNA: TGTGCCAGCAGCCCCCTTGGACAGGGCACTGAAGCTTTCTTT.